Here is one T cell receptor (beta chain) with its context. Its antigen is not yet known. Base-call qualities are not available, and no considerably larger clone is one nucleotide away. The time point label, as the study defines it: week 11, during vaccination. Each vaccine dose, consisting of 300 ug of a 20-mer mutant IDH1 peptide in Montanide, was administered subcutaneously with topical imiquimod. Donors had newly diagnosed WHO grade 3 or 4 IDH1-mutant astrocytomas with loss of nuclear ATRX. The samples were drawn from NOA16, a multicentre, single-arm, open-label phase I trial in Germany that tested a mutant IDH1 peptide vaccine in humans for the first time. Genomic DNA for TCRB sequencing was extracted from EDTA blood using the DNeasy Blood and Tissue Kit. Receptor libraries were prepared by the immunoSEQ multiplex PCR assay. Rearranged TCR beta chain sequences were amplified using the hsTCRB Kit according to the manufacturer's protocol. TCRB libraries were sequenced on an Illumina MiSeq. The authors' analysis ran thus. The kit vendor's proprietary platform handled demultiplexing, trimming and gene mapping. TCRdb re-hosts the immuneACCESS table, in-frame sequences only. Its copies lack some clones; in the studies checked, an unresolved V gene accounts for under half of them, and the cause for the rest is not known. The DNA gave D and trimming, while V, J and clone size come from that table. Within this sample are 57,000 or so clones, with 84% of them counted one time only. The top ten clonotypes cover roughly 3.6% of the sample.

The sample comes from a study of a mutant IDH1 vaccine in newly diagnosed glioma (TCRdb year 2021). In terms of the full investigation: Across visits V03 through V10, patients got a total of eight vaccinations, given in weeks 1, 3, 5, 7, 11, 15, 19 and 23. Peripheral blood was drawn at six visits: V03 (baseline), V05, V07, V10, V12 and V13. For exploratory analyses, about two dozen treated patients had longitudinal TCRB deep sequencing done wherever samples were available. Vaccination was initiated 4-6 weeks after radiotherapy alone, or concurrently with temozolomide cycles in the chemotherapy-containing groups. Prior to enrollment, standard therapy consisting of radiotherapy alone, temozolomide alone, or radiochemotherapy with temozolomide had been administered to patients, with the combination being received by most patients. Of the 30 to 35 patients who were treated, about 60% were male and roughly 40% were female, and the mean age was approximately 40 years.

The germline V gene provides CDR1 SGHAT and CDR2 FQNNGV. Including cysteine and phenylalanine, the CDR3 has 14 amino acids. The only DNA kept is the CDR3, 42 bases in frame from the first base. Trimming takes 1 base off V and 10 bases off J; junction bases not matched to a gene: 7. What the authors observed across the whole study: No apparent relationship was observed between pseudoprogression and alterations in the top peripheral T cell clonotypes detected by TCRB sequencing. Vaccine-induced immune responses across multiple MHC alleles were detected in roughly 94% of patients. The authors stated that sample limitations prevented analyses of patient blood samples from being reproduced. PBMC samples for TCRB deep sequencing were selected based on availability.

This specimen consisted of PBMCs, obtained from a glioma patient whose treatment included an IDH1 peptide vaccine. Here the chain combines TRBV11-2 and TRBJ1-1; TRBD1 matches 9 bases in the middle. The receptor was derived from a young man with glioma. The DNA reads as follows: TGTGCCAGCAGCTTAGCCGGACAGGGGAGGGGAGCTTTCTTT. This codes for CASSLAGQGRGAFF.